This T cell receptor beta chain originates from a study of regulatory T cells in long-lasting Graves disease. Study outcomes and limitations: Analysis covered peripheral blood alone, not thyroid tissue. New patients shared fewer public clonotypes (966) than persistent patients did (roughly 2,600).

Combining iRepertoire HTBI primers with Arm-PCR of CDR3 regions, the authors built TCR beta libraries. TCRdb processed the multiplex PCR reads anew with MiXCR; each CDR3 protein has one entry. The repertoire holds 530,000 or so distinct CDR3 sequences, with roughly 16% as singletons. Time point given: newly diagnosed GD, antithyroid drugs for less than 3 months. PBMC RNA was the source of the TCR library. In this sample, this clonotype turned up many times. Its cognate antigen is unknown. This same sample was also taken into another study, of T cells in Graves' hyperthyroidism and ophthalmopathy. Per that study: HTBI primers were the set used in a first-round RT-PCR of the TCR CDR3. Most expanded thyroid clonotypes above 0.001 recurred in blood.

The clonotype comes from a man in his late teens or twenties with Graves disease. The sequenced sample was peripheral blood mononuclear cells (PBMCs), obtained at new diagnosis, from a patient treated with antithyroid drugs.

In DNA, the CDR3 is TGTGCCAGCAGTTACTCGGGAGGGGGTTATTCACCCCTCCACTTT. Protein product: CASSYSGGGYSPLHF. V and J are TRBV6-6 and TRBJ1-6; D may be TRBD1 (6 bases). The CDR3 has 15 residues. Germline CDR1 and CDR2: MNHNY and SVGAGI (reference sequence). V dropped 0 bases and J dropped 8 bases, with 11 bases sitting between them.